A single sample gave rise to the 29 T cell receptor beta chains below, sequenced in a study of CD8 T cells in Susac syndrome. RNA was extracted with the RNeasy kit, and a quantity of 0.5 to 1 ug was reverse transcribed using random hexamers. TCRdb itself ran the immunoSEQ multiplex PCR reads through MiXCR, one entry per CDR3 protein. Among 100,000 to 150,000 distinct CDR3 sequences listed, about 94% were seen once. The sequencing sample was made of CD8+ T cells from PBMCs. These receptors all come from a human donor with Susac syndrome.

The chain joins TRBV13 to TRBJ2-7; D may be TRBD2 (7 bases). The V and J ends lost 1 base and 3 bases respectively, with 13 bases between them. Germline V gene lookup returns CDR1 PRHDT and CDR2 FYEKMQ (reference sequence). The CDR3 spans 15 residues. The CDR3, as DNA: TGTGCCAGCAGCTTAGAGGGGGGGCCTAACTACGAGCAGTACTTC. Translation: CASSLEGGPNYEQYF.

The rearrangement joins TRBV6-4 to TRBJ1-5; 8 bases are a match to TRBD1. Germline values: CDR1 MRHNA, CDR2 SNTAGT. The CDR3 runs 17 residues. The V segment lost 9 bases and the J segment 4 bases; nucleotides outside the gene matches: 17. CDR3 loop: CARPGQEVAHGNQPQHF. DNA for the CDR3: TGTGCCAGACCGGGACAGGAGGTGGCCCACGGGAATCAGCCCCAGCATTTT.

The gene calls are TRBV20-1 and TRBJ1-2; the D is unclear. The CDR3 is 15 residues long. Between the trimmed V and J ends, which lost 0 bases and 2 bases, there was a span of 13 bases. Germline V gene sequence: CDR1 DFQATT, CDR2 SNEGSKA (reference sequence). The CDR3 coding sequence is TGCAGTGCTAGAGATCGGAACTTCGGAAACTATGGCTACACCTTC. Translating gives CSARDRNFGNYGYTF.

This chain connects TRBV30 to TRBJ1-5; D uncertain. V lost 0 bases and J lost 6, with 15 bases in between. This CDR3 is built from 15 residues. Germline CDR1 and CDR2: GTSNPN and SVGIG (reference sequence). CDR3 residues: CAWSVGASGRQPQHF. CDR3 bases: TGTGCCTGGAGTGTAGGAGCGTCGGGCCGTCAGCCCCAGCATTTT.

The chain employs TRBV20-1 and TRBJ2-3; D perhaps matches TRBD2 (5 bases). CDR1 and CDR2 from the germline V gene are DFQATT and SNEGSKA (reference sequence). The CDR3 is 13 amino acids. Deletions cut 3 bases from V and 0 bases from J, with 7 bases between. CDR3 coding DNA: TGCAGTGCTAGGGACTCCAGCACAGATACGCAGTATTTT. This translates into CSARDSSTDTQYF.

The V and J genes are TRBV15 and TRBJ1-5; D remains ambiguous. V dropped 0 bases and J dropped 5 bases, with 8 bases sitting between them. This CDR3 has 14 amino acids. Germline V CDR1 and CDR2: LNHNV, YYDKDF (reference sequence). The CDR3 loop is CATSRDRAYQPQHF. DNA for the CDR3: TGTGCCACCAGCAGAGATCGGGCCTATCAGCCCCAGCATTTT. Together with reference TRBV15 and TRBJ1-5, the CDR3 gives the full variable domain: DAMVIQNPRYQVTQFGKPVTLSCSQTLNHNVMYWYQQKSSQAPKLLFHYYDKDFNNEADTPDNFQSRRPNTSFCFLDIRSPGLGDTAMYLCATSRDRAYQPQHFGDGTRLSIL.

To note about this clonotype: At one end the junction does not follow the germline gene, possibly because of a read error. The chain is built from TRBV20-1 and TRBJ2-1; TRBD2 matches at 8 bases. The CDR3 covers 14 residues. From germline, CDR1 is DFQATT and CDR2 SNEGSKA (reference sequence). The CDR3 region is CSATSGGSSNEQFF. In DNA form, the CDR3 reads TGCAGTGCTACCAGCGGGGGCTCCTCCAATGAGCAGTTCTTC.

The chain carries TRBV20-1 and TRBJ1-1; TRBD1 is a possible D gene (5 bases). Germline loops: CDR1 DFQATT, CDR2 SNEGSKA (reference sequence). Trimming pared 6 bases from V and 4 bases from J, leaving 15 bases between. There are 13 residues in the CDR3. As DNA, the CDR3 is TGCAGTGCCGGGGACTGGGGTGCCACTGAAGCTTTCTTT. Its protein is CSAGDWGATEAFF.

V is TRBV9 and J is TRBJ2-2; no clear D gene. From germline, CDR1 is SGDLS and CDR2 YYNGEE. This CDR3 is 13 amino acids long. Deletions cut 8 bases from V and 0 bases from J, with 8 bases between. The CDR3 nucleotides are TGTGCCAGTGGCCACCCGAACACCGGGGAGCTGTTTTTT. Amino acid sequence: CASGHPNTGELFF.

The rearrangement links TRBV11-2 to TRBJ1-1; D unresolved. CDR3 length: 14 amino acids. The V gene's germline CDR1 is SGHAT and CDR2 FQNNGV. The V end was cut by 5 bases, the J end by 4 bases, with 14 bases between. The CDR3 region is CASSADGIPTEAFF. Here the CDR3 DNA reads TGTGCCAGCAGCGCCGATGGGATACCCACTGAAGCTTTCTTT. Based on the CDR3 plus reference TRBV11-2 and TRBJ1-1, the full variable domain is EAGVAQSPRYKIIEKRQSVAFWCNPISGHATLYWYQQILGQGPKLLIQFQNNGVVDDSQLPKDRFSAERLKGVDSTLKIQPAKLEDSAVYLCASSADGIPTEAFFGQGTRLTVV.

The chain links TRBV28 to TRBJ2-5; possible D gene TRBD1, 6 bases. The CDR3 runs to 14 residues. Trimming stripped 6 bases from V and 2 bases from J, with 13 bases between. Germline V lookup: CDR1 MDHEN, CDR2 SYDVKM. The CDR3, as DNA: TGTGCCAGCAGATTGACAGGAAGGCAAGAGACCCAGTACTTC. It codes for CASRLTGRQETQYF.

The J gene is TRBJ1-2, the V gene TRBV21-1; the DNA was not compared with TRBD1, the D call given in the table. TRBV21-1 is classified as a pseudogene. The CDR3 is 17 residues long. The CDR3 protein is CASSKGIKDRAIYGYTF. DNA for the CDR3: TGTGCCAGCAGCAAAGGAATAAAAGACAGGGCAATCTATGGCTACACCTTC.

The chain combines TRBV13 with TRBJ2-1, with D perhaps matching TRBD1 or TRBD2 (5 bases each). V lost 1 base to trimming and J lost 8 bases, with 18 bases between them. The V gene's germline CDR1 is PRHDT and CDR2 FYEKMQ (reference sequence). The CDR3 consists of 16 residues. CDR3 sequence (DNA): TGTGCCAGCAGCTTAGCCGTCCCGGGACCGATCGATGAGCAGTTCTTC. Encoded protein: CASSLAVPGPIDEQFF.

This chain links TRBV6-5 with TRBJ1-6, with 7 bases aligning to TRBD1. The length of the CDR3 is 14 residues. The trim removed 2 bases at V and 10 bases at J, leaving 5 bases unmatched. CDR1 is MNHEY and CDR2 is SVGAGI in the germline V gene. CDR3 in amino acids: CASSYAQGGSPLHF. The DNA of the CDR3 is TGTGCCAGCAGTTACGCCCAGGGGGGCTCACCCCTCCACTTT.

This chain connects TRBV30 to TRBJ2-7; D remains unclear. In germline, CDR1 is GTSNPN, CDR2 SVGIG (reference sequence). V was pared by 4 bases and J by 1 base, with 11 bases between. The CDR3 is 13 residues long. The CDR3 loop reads CAWNVGPSYEQYF. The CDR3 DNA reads TGTGCCTGGAATGTAGGCCCTTCCTACGAGCAGTACTTC.

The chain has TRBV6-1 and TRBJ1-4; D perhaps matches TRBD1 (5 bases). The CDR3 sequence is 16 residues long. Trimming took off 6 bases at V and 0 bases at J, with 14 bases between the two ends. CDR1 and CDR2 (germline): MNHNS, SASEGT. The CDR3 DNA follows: TGTGCCAGCAGCTTTGACAGCGATACAACTAATGAAAAACTGTTTTTT. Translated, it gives CASSFDSDTTNEKLFF.

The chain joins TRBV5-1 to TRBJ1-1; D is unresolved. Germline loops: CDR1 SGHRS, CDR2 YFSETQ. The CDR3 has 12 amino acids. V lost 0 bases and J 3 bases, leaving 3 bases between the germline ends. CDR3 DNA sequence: TGCGCCAGCAGCTTGGCGGACACTGAAGCTTTCTTT. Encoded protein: CASSLADTEAFF. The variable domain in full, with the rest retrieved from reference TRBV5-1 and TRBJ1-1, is KAGVTQTPRYLIKTRGQQVTLSCSPISGHRSVSWYQQTPGQGLQFLFEYFSETQRNKGNFPGRFSGRQFSNSRSEMNVSTLELGDSALYLCASSLADTEAFFGQGTRLTVV.

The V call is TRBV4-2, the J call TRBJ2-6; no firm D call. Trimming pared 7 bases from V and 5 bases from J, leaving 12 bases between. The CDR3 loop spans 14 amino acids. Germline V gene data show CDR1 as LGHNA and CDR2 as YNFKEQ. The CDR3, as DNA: TGTGCCAGCACCAAGAAAGGATGGGCCAACGTCCTGACTTTC. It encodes CASTKKGWANVLTF.

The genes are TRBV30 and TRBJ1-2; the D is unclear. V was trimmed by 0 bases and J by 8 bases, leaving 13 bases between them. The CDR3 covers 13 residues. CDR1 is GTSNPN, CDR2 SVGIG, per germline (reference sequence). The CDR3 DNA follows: TGTGCCTGGAGTGTCAATGAGGGAAGCGGCTACACCTTC. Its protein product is CAWSVNEGSGYTF.

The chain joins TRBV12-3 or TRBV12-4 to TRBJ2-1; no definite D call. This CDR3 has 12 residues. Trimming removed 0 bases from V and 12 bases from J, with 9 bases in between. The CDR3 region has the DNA TGTGCCAGCAGTTTAGCAAAGACTTGGCAGTTCTTC. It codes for CASSLAKTWQFF.

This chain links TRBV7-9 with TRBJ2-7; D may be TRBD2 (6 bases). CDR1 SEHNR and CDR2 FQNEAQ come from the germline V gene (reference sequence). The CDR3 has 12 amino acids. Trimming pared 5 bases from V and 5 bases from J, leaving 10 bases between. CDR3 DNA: TGTGCCAGCAGCGGGACTCCAAACGAGCAGTACTTC. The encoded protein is CASSGTPNEQYF.

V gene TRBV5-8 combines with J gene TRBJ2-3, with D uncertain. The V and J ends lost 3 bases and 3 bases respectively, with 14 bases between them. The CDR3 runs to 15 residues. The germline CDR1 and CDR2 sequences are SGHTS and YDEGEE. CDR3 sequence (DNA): TGTGCCAGCAGCTCCGGAGCCTACCAAACAGATACGCAGTATTTT. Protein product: CASSSGAYQTDTQYF. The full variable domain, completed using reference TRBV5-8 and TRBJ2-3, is EAGVTQSPTHLIKTRGQQATLRCSPISGHTSVYWYQQALGLGLQFLLWYDEGEERNRGNFPPRFSGRQFPNYSSELNVNALELEDSALYLCASSSGAYQTDTQYFGPGTRLTVL.

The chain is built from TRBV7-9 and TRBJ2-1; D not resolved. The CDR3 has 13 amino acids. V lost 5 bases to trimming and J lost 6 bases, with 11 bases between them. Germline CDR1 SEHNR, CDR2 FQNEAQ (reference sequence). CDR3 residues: CASSPAWGNEQFF. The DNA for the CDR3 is TGTGCCAGCAGCCCAGCCTGGGGCAATGAGCAGTTCTTC.

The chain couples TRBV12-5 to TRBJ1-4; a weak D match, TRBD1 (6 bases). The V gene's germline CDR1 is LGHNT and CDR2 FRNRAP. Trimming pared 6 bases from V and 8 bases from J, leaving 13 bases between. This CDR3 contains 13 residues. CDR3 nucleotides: TGTGCTAGTGGCCGTAGCCAGGGGGAAAAACTGTTTTTT. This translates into CASGRSQGEKLFF.

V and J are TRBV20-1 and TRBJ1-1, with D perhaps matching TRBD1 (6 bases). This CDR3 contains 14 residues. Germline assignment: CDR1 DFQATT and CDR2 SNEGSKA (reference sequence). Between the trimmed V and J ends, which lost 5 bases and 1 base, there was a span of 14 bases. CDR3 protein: CSASHRVENTEAFF. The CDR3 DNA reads TGCAGTGCTTCCCACAGGGTCGAGAACACTGAAGCTTTCTTT.

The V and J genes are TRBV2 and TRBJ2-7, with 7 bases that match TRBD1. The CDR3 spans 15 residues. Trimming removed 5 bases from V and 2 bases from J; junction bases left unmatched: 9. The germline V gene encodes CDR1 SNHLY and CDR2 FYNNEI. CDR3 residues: CASSSGTVGPYEQYF. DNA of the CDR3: TGTGCCAGCAGTTCCGGGACAGTCGGTCCCTACGAGCAGTACTTC.

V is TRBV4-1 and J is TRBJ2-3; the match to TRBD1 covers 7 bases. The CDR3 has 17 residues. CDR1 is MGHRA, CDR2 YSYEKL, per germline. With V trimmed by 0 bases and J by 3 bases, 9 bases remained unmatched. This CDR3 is CASSQDSGQSGTDTQYF. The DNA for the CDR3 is TGCGCCAGCAGCCAAGATTCGGGACAGTCGGGGACAGATACGCAGTATTTT.

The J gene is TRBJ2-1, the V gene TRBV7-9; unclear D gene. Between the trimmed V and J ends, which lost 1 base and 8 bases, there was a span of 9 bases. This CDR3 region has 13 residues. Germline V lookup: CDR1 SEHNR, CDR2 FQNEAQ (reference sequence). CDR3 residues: CASSLGIDYEQFF. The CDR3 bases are TGTGCCAGCAGCTTAGGGATCGACTATGAGCAGTTCTTC.

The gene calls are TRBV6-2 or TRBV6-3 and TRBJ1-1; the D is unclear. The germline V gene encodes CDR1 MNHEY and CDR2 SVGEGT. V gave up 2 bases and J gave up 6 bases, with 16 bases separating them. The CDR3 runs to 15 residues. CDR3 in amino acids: CASSYLFNGMAEAFF. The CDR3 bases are TGTGCCAGCAGTTACCTTTTTAACGGAATGGCTGAAGCTTTCTTT.